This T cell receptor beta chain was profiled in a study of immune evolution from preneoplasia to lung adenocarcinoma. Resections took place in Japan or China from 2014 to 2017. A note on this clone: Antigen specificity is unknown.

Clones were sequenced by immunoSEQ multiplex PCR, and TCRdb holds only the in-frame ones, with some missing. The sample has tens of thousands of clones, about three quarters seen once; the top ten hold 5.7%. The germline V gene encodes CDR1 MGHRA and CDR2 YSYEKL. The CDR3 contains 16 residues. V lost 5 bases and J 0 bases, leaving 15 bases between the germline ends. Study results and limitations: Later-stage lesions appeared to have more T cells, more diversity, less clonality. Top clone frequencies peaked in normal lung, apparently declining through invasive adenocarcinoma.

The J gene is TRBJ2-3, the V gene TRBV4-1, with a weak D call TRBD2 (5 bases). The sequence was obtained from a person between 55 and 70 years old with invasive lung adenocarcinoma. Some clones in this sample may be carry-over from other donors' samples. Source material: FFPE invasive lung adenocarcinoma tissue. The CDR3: CASSFRSGTSTDTQYF. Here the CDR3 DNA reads TGCGCCAGCAGCTTTCGGAGCGGAACTAGCACAGATACGCAGTATTTT.